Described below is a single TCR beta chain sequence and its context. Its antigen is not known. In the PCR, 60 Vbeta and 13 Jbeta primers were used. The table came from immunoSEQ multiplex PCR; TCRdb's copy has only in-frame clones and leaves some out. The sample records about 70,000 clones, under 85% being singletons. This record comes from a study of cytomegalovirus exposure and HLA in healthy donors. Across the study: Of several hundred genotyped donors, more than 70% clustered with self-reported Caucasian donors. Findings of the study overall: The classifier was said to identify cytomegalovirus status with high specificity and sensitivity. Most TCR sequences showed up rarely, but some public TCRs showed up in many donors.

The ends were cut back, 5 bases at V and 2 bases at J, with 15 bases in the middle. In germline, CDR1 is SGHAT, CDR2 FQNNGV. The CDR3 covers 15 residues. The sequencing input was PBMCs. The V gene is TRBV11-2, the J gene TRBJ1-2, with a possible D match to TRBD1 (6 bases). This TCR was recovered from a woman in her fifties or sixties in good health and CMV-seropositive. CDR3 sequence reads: CASSPTGQGNYGYTF. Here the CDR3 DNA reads TGTGCCAGCAGCCCGACAGGCCAGGGGAACTATGGCTACACCTTC.